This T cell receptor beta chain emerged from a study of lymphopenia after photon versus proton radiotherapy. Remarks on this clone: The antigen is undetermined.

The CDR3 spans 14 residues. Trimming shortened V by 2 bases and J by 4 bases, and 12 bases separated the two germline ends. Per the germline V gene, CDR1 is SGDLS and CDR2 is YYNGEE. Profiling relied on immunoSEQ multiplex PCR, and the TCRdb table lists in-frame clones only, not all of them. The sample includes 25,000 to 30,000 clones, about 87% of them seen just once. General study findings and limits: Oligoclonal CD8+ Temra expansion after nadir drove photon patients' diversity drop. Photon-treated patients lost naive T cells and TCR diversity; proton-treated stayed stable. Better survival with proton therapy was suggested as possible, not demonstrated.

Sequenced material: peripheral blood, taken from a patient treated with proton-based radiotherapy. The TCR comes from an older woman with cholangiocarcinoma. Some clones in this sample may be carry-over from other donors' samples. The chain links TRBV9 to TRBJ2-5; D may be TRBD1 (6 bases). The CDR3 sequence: CASSVGTGTETQYF. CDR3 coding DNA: TGTGCCAGCAGCGTCGGTACAGGGACAGAGACCCAGTACTTC.